The clone carrying this TCR beta chain came up a few times. Its specificity is not known. This entry is derived from a study of CD8+ T cells in alopecia areata. The overall study: Among treated patients, oral tofacitinib was administered at 5 to 10 mg twice daily.

This CDR3 comprises 15 residues. V lost 5 bases to trimming and J lost 3 bases; unmatched junction nucleotides: 7. Germline V gene sequence: CDR1 LNHDA, CDR2 SQIVND (reference sequence). Sequencing templates came from extracted RNA that was reverse transcribed into cDNA. The protocol was immunoSEQ multiplex PCR, while the TCRdb copy is restricted to in-frame clones and leaves out a portion. The table includes about 150,000 clones, approximately 45% detected once. General study points: For lesional scalp, especially alopecia totalis/universalis, clonality was higher than in normal scalp. Possibly as an HLA-related effect, TCR sharing across patients appeared less clear than in mice.

The specimen was CD4+ T cells sorted from blood. This TCR came from a human donor with alopecia areata. The chain has TRBV19 and TRBJ1-1, with 9 positions matching TRBD1. The CDR3 nucleotides read TGTGCCAGTAGTGCACAGGGGGCGCGGGACACTGAAGCTTTCTTT. This encodes CASSAQGARDTEAFF.